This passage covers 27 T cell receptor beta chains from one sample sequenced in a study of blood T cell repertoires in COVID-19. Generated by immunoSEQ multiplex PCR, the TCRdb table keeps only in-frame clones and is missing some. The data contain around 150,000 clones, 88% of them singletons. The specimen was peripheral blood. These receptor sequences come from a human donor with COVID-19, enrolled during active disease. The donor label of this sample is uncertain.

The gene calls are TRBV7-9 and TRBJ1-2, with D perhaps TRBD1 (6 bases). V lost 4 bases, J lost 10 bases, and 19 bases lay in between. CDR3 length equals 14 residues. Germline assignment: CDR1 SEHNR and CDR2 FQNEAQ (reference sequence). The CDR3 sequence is CASSSPDSGLYYTF. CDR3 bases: TGTGCCAGCAGCTCTCCGGACAGTGGCCTATACTACACCTTC.

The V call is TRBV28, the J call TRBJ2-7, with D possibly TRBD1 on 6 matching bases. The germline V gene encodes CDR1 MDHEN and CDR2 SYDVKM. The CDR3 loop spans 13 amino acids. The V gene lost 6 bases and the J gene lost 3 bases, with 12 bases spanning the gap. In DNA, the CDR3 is TGTGCCAGCAGGAAGACAGGAAGCTACGAGCAGTACTTC. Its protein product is CASRKTGSYEQYF. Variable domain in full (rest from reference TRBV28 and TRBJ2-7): DVKVTQSSRYLVKRTGEKVFLECVQDMDHENMFWYRQDPGLGLRLIYFSYDVKMKEKGDIPEGYSVSREKKERFSLILESASTNQTSMYLCASRKTGSYEQYFGPGTRLTVT.

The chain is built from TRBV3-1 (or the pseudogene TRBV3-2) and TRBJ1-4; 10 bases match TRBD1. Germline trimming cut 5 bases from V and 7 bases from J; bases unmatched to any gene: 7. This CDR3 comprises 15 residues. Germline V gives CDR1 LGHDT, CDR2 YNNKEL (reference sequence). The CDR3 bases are TGTGCCAGCAGCTATAAAGGGACAGGGGTTGAAAAACTGTTTTTT. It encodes CASSYKGTGVEKLFF.

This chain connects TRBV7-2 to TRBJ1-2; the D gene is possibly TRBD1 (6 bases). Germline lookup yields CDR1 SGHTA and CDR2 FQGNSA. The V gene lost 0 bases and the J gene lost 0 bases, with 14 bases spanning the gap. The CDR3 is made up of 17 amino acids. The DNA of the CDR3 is TGTGCCAGCAGCTTAGCGTGGGGGCAACAAACTAACTATGGCTACACCTTC. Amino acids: CASSLAWGQQTNYGYTF.

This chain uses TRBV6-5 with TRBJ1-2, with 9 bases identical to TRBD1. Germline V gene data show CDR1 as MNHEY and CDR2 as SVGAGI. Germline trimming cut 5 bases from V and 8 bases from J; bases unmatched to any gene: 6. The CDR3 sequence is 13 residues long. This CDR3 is CASSLRDREGYTF. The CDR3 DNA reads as TGTGCCAGCAGTCTTAGGGACAGGGAGGGCTACACCTTC.

CDR3 coding DNA: TGTGCCAGCAGCCAAGACAGGGCCAGCACTGAAGCTTTCTTT. It yields the protein CASSQDRASTEAFF. V usage is TRBV3-1 (or the pseudogene TRBV3-2) and J usage is TRBJ1-1, with D possibly being TRBD1 (5 bases). This CDR3 is built from 14 residues. The germline V gene has CDR1 LGHDT and CDR2 YNNKEL (reference sequence). V was trimmed by 0 bases and J by 4 bases, leaving 9 bases between them.

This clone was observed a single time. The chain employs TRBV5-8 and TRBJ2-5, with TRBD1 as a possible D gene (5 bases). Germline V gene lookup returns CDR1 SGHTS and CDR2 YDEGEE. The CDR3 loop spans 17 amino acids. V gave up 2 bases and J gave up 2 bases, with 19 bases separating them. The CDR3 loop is CASSFTQTGAPQETQYF. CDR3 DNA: TGTGCCAGCAGCTTCACCCAAACTGGGGCCCCACAAGAGACCCAGTACTTC.

This chain's CDR3 is CASSVGGGPNQPQHF. The DNA for the CDR3 is TGTGCCAGCAGCGTAGGGGGGGGACCCAATCAGCCCCAGCATTTT. J is TRBJ1-5 and V is TRBV9, with a tentative D call TRBD1 (5 bases). Per the germline V gene, CDR1 is SGDLS and CDR2 is YYNGEE. Trimming stripped 0 bases from V and 3 bases from J, with 10 bases between. This CDR3 has 15 amino acids.

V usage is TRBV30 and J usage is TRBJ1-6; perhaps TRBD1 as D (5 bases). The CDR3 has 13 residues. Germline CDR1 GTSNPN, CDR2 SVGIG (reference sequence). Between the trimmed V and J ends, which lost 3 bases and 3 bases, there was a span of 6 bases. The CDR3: CAWRDNYNSPLHF. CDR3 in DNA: TGTGCCTGGAGGGACAACTATAATTCACCCCTCCACTTT.

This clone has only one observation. The CDR3 DNA reads as TGTGCCAGCAGCCGAAAAATAGCGGGAAACTACGAGCAGTACTTC. This encodes CASSRKIAGNYEQYF. V and J are TRBV11-1 and TRBJ2-7; 8 nucleotides align to TRBD2. V lost 5 bases and J lost 3; bases outside the gene matches: 9. The CDR3 has 15 amino acids. The V gene's germline CDR1 is SGHAT and CDR2 FQDESV (reference sequence). Full variable domain (rest looked up from reference TRBV11-1 and TRBJ2-7): EAEVAQSPRYKITEKSQAVAFWCDPISGHATLYWYRQILGQGPELLVQFQDESVVDDSQLPKDRFSAERLKGVDSTLKIQPAELGDSAMYLCASSRKIAGNYEQYFGPGTRLTVT.

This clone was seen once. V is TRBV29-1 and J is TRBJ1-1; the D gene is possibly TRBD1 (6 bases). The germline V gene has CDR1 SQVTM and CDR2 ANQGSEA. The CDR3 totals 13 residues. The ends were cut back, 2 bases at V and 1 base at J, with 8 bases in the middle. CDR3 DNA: TGCAGCGTTGAAACAGGGTGGAACACTGAAGCTTTCTTT. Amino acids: CSVETGWNTEAFF.

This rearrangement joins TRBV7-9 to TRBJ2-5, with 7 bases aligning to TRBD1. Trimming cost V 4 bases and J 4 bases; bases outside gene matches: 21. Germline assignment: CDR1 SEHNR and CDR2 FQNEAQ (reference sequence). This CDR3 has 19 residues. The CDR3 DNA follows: TGTGCCAGCAGCTCCCTTTCCGGGACAGAGGTCGTAGGGGCAGAGACCCAGTACTTC. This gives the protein CASSSLSGTEVVGAETQYF. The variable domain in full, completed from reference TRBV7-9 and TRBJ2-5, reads DTGVSQNPRHKITKRGQNVTFRCDPISEHNRLYWYRQTLGQGPEFLTYFQNEAQLEKSRLLSDRFSAERPKGSFSTLEIQRTEQGDSAMYLCASSSLSGTEVVGAETQYFGPGTRLLVL.

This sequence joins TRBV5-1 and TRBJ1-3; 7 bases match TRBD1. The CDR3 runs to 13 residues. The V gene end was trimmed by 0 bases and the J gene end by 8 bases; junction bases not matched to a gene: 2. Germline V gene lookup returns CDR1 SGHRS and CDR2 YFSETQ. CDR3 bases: TGCGCCAGCAGCTTGGGTCAGGGGGACACCATATATTTT. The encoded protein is CASSLGQGDTIYF.

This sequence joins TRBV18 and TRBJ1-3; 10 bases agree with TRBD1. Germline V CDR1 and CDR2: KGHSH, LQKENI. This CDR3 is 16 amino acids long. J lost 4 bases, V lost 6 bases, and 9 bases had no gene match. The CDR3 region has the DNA TGTGCCAGCTCCCCTCGGACAGGGGGAGCGGGAAACACCATATATTTT. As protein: CASSPRTGGAGNTIYF.

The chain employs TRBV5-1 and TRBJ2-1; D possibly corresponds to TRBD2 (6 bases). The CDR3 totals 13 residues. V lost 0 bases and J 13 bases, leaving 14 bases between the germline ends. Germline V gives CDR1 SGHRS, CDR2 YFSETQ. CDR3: CASSLDTGGGQFF. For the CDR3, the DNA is TGCGCCAGCAGCTTGGATACCGGGGGTGGCCAGTTCTTC.

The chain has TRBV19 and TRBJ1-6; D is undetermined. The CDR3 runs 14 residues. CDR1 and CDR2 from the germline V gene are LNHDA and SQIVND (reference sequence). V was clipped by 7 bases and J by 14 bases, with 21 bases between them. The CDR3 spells CASTAHEASVSLHF. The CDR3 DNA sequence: TGTGCCAGTACCGCCCACGAGGCTTCGGTTTCCCTCCACTTT.

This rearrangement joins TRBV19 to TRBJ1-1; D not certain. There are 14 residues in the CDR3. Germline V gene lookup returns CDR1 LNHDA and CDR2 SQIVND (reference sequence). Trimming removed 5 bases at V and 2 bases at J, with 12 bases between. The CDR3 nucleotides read TGTGCCAGTAGTCCCGTTGCAGATAACACTGAAGCTTTCTTT. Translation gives CASSPVADNTEAFF.

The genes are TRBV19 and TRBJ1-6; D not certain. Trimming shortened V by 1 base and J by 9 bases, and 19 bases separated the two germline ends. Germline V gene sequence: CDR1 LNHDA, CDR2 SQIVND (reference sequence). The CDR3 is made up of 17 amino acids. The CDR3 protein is CASSIAAGLRIGSPLHF. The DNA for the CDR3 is TGTGCCAGTAGTATAGCCGCAGGACTGAGGATCGGTTCACCCCTCCACTTT.

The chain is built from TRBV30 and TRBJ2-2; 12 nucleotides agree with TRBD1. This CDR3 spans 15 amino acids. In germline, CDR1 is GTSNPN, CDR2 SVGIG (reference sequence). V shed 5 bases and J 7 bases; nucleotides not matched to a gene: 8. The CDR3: CAWDGTGGLSGELFF. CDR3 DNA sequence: TGTGCCTGGGATGGGACAGGGGGCCTAAGCGGGGAGCTGTTTTTT.

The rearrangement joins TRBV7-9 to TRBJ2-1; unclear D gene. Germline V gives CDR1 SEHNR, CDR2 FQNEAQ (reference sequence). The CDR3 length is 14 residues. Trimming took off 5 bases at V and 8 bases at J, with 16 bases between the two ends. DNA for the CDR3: TGTGCCAGCAGCAACGTCGGTTTGGGCGATGAGCAGTTCTTC. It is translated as CASSNVGLGDEQFF.

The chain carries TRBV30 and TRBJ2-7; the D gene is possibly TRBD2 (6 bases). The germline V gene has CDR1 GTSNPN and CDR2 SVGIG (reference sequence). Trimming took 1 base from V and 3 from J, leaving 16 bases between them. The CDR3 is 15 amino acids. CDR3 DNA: TGTGCCTGGAGTGCCTCGGAGGGTATTTACTACGAGCAGTACTTC. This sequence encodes CAWSASEGIYYEQYF.

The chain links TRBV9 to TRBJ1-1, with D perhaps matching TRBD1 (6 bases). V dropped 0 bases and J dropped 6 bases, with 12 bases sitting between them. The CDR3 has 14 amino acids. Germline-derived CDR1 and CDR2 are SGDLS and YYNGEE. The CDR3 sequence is CASSVVNGGSEAFF. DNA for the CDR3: TGTGCCAGCAGCGTAGTAAATGGGGGCTCTGAAGCTTTCTTT.

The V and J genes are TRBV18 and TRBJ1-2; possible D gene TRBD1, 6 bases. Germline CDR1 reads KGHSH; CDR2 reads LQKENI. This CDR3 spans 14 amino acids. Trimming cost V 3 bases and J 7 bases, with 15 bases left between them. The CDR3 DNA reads TGTGCCAGCTCACCGGGGGCAGTGGATGCTGGCTACACCTTC. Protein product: CASSPGAVDAGYTF.

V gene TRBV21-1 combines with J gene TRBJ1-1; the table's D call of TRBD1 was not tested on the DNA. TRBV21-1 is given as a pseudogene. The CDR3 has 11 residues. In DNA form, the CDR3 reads TGTGCCAGCAGCCCACAGCCTCAAGCTTTCTTT. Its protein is CASSPQPQAFF.

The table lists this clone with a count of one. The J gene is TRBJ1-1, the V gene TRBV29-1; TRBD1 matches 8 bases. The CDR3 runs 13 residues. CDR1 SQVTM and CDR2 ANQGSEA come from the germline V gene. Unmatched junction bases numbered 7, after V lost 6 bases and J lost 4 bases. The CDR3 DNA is TGCAGCGTCGAGACAGGGGTGGGCACTGAAGCTTTCTTT. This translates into CSVETGVGTEAFF. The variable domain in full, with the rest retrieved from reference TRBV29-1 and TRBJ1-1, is SAVISQKPSRDICQRGTSLTIQCQVDSQVTMMFWYRQQPGQSLTLIATANQGSEATYESGFVIDKFPISRPNLTFSTLTVSNMSPEDSSIYLCSVETGVGTEAFFGQGTRLTVV.

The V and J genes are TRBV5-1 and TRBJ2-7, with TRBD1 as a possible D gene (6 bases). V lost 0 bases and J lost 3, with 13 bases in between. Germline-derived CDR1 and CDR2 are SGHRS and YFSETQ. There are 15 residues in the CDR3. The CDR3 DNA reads TGCGCCAGCAGCTTGGGACAGGACCACTTCTACGAGCAGTACTTC. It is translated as CASSLGQDHFYEQYF.

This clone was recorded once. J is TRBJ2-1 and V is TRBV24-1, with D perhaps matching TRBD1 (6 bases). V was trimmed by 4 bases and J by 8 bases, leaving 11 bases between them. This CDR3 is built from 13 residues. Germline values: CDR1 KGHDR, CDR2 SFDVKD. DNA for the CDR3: TGTGCCACCAGTGAAGCTAACAGGGATGAGCAGTTCTTC. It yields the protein CATSEANRDEQFF.